A selection of T cell receptor beta chains follows, all from one sample in a study of cytomegalovirus exposure and HLA in healthy donors. Sequencing used immunoSEQ multiplex PCR; TCRdb keeps in-frame clones, though not all of them. Of 150,000 to 200,000 clones in the sample, roughly 88% were seen once. The sample taken for sequencing was PBMCs. The receptors were gathered from a woman in her late teens or twenties in good health and CMV-seronegative. Both conserved end residues are part of each CDR3. The order of the fields is J gene, V gene, CDR3 length, CDR3 protein.

J: TRBJ1-4; V: TRBV5-4; length: 17; CDR3: CASSSRPWGATNEKLFF
J: TRBJ1-2; V: TRBV6-5; length: 12; CDR3: CATKILRGVYTF
J: TRBJ2-1; V: TRBV6-5; length: 16; CDR3: CASSLPGTGPTGEQFF
J: TRBJ1-2; V: TRBV2; length: 16; CDR3: CASSLLTGGAPRGYTF
J: TRBJ1-1; V: TRBV12-5; length: 16; CDR3: CASGTIEGSGDTEAFF
J: TRBJ2-4; V: TRBV5-1; length: 17; CDR3: CASSLGQGALGLDIQYF
J: TRBJ2-7; V: TRBV6-1; length: 14; CDR3: CASSLLTGSGEQYF
J: TRBJ1-1; V: TRBV10-3; length: 15; CDR3: CAIKDRGLLNTEAFF
J: TRBJ2-3; V: TRBV5-1; length: 15; CDR3: CASSLADRGHDTQYF
J: TRBJ2-1; V: TRBV2; length: 14; CDR3: CASRGTSGDGEQFF
J: TRBJ1-5; V: TRBV6-1; length: 20; CDR3: CASSEGGYGQAQYSNQPQHF
J: TRBJ2-3; V: TRBV5-1; length: 16; CDR3: CASSWGLAKLQDTQYF
J: TRBJ2-1; V: TRBV29-1; length: 11; CDR3: CSVNSGREQFF
J: TRBJ2-5; V: TRBV7-6; length: 15; CDR3: CASSSYLARQETQYF
J: TRBJ2-3; V: TRBV5-1; length: 15; CDR3: CASCGGLTSTDTQYF
J: TRBJ2-3; V: TRBV10-3; length: 15; CDR3: CAVRQGSNPTDTQYF
J: TRBJ1-1; V: TRBV12-5; length: 14; CDR3: CASGFAERYTEAFF
J: TRBJ2-5; V: TRBV30; length: 14; CDR3: CAWSVVGGGETQYF
J: TRBJ1-1; V: TRBV6-1; length: 14; CDR3: CASSENRAGTEAFF
J: TRBJ1-6; V: TRBV9; length: 14; CDR3: CASSATGYGSPLHF
J: TRBJ2-7; V: TRBV18; length: 14; CDR3: CASSRQVGSYEQYF
J: TRBJ2-7; V: TRBV14; length: 22; CDR3: CASSQGGRRTEPYLAGLREQYF
J: TRBJ2-2; V: TRBV25-1; length: 15; CDR3: CASRISGPNTGELFF
J: TRBJ2-2; V: TRBV6-5; length: 16; CDR3: CASSYSKLRGTGELFF
J: TRBJ1-1; V: TRBV9; length: 17; CDR3: CASTEPQGFGFNTEAFF
J: TRBJ1-5; V: TRBV10-2; length: 12; CDR3: CASNHRNQPQHF
J: TRBJ1-1; V: TRBV14; length: 20; CDR3: CASSQVRLRGTSFGNTEAFF
J: TRBJ2-3; V: TRBV6-1; length: 12; CDR3: CASRLAADTQYF
J: TRBJ1-1; V: TRBV7-9; length: 16; CDR3: CASSLEAGGEDTEAFF
J: TRBJ2-5; V: TRBV7-3; length: 15; CDR3: CASSLRAGDKETQYF
J: TRBJ1-5; V: TRBV30; length: 14; CDR3: CAWSERAGNQPQHF
J: TRBJ1-1; V: TRBV19; length: 17; CDR3: CASTVGNRVTMNTEAFF
J: TRBJ1-1; V: TRBV6-1; length: 12; CDR3: CASSQGLTEAFF
J: TRBJ2-7; V: TRBV11-3; length: 12; CDR3: CASSWGGLEQYF
J: TRBJ2-3; V: TRBV6-5; length: 16; CDR3: CASSSEGLASTDTQYF
J: TRBJ2-7; V: TRBV30; length: 12; CDR3: CACQKQGWEQYF
J: TRBJ1-1; V: TRBV7-9; length: 16; CDR3: CASSPGTGTVNTEAFF
J: TRBJ2-7; V: TRBV5-4; length: 14; CDR3: CASSSGLPTNEQYF
J: TRBJ2-3; V: TRBV7-2; length: 15; CDR3: CASSSTGLSTDTQYF
J: TRBJ2-5; V: TRBV9; length: 14; CDR3: CASSVGGQGETQYF
J: TRBJ1-1; V: TRBV7-2; length: 11; CDR3: CASSFAGQAFF
J: TRBJ2-1; V: TRBV7-9; length: 15; CDR3: CASSLESGSYNEQFF
J: TRBJ2-1; V: TRBV7-2; length: 16; CDR3: CASSPASGGVYNEQFF
J: TRBJ1-5; V: TRBV29-1; length: 13; CDR3: CSVGDRRNQPQHF
J: TRBJ1-2; V: TRBV5-1; length: 18; CDR3: CASSFVEGAMLGDYGYTF
J: TRBJ2-7; V: TRBV28; length: 15; CDR3: CASSTIGTSSWEQYF